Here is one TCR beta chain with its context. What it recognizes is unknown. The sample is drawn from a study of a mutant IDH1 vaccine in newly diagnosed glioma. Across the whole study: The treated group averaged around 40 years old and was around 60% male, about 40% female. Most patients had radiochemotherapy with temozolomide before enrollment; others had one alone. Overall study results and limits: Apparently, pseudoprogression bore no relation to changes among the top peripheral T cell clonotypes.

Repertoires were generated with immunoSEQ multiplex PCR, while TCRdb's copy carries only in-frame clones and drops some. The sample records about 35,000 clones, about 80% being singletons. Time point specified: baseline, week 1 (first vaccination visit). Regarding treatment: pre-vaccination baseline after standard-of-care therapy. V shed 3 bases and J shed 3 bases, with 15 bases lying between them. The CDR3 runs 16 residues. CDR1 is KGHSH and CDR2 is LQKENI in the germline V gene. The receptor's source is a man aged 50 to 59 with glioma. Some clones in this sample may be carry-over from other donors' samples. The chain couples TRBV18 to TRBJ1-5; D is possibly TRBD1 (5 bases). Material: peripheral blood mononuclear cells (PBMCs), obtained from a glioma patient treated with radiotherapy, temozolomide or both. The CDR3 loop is CASSPQGPMNNQPQHF. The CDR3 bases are TGTGCCAGCTCACCCCAGGGTCCGATGAACAATCAGCCCCAGCATTTT. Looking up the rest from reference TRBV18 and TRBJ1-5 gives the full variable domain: NAGVMQNPRHLVRRRGQEARLRCSPMKGHSHVYWYRQLPEEGLKFMVYLQKENIIDESGMPKERFSAEFPKEGPSILRIQQVVRGDSAAYFCASSPQGPMNNQPQHFGDGTRLSIL.